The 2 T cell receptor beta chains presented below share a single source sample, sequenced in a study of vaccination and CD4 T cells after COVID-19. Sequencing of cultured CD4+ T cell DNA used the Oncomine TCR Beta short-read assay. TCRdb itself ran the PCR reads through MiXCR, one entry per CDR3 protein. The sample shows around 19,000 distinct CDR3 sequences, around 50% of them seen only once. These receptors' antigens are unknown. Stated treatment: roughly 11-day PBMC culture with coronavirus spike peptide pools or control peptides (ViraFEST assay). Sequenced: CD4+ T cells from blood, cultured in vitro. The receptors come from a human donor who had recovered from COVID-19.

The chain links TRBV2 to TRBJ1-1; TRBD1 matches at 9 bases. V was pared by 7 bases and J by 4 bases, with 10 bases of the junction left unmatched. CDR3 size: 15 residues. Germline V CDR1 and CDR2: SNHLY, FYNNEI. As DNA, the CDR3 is TGTGCCAGCAATATACAGGGGGCTTTGGCCACTGAAGCTTTCTTT. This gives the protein CASNIQGALATEAFF.

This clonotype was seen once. CDR3 amino acids: CASSLNRGASIDTQYF. For the CDR3, the DNA is TGTGCCAGCAGCTTAAATAGGGGAGCCTCCATAGATACGCAGTATTTT. The rearrangement uses TRBV7-9 and TRBJ2-3, with D possibly called TRBD1 or TRBD2 (5 bases each). From germline, CDR1 is SEHNR and CDR2 FQNEAQ (reference sequence). The ends were cut back, 2 bases at V and 5 bases at J, with 17 bases in the middle. The CDR3 totals 16 residues. Full variable domain (rest looked up from reference TRBV7-9 and TRBJ2-3): DTGVSQNPRHKITKRGQNVTFRCDPISEHNRLYWYRQTLGQGPEFLTYFQNEAQLEKSRLLSDRFSAERPKGSFSTLEIQRTEQGDSAMYLCASSLNRGASIDTQYFGPGTRLTVL.